Below are 5 T cell receptor beta chains sequenced from a single sample in a study of blood T cells in healthy people across ages. A J-beta primer mix and a sample-barcoded 5' primer were used in a second PCR of roughly 6 to 11 cycles. Each CDR3 protein gets one entry after TCRdb re-called the 5' RACE reads with MiXCR. The sample shows about 780,000 distinct CDR3 sequences, about half of them seen only once. Specimen: blood. The receptors come from an older man in good health.

About this clonotype itself: A much larger clone lies one base from this, so it may be a read error. The chain has TRBV5-1 and TRBJ2-3; TRBD2 might be the D (5 bases). The CDR3 sequence is 14 residues long. Germline V gene sequence: CDR1 SGHRS, CDR2 YFSETQ. CDR3 DNA: TGCGCCAGCAGGGTTGCGGCTAGCACAGATATGCAGTATTTT. Its protein is CASRVAASTDMQYF.

The rearrangement links TRBV20-1 to TRBJ2-7; D is undetermined. This CDR3 is built from 14 residues. Germline V lookup: CDR1 DFQATT, CDR2 SNEGSKA (reference sequence). Trimming stripped 2 bases from V and 2 bases from J, with 13 bases between. The CDR3 region is CSARLDEVAYEQYF. The CDR3 DNA reads TGCAGTGCTAGACTAGACGAAGTAGCCTACGAGCAGTACTTC.

In its sample, this clonotype was seen a few times. In DNA, the CDR3 is TGTGCCAGCAGCCATAAAAACATTCAGTACTTC. Residues: CASSHKNIQYF. The chain uses TRBV7-2 and TRBJ2-4; D remains unclear. Between the trimmed V and J ends, which lost 5 bases and 4 bases, there was a span of 3 bases. The CDR3 covers 11 residues. Per the germline V gene, CDR1 is SGHTA and CDR2 is FQGNSA.

This chain links TRBV7-2 with TRBJ1-5, with a weak D call TRBD1 (5 bases). The CDR3 has 14 residues. V lost 5 bases and J lost 7, with 15 bases in between. The germline V gene has CDR1 SGHTA and CDR2 FQGNSA. The CDR3 reads CASSDRGGGQPQHF. CDR3 DNA sequence: TGTGCCAGCAGCGACCGGGGGGGTGGCCAGCCCCAGCATTTT.

This clonotype is a singleton in its sample. This chain connects TRBV6-2 or TRBV6-3 to TRBJ2-7; D may be TRBD1 (5 bases). The CDR3 runs to 12 residues. The V and J ends lost 10 bases and 4 bases respectively, with 14 bases between them. In germline, CDR1 is MNHEY, CDR2 SVGEGT. The CDR3, as DNA: TGTGCCACCAATGGGGCCGGGTACGAGCAGTACTTC. It encodes CATNGAGYEQYF.